Shown below are 8 T cell receptor beta chains from a single sample sequenced in a study of cytomegalovirus exposure and HLA in healthy donors. The PCR employed 60 Vbeta primers together with 13 Jbeta primers. Sequencing used immunoSEQ multiplex PCR; TCRdb keeps in-frame clones, though not all of them. The repertoire includes approximately 110,000 clones, about 70% of them detected once, and approximately 4.4% sits in the top ten. The sequenced sample was PBMCs. These receptors came from a man aged 30 to 45 in good health and CMV-seropositive.

This chain uses TRBV29-1 with TRBJ1-2, with 10 bases that match TRBD1. V lost 5 bases and J lost 3; bases outside the gene matches: 9. CDR1 and CDR2 (germline): SQVTM, ANQGSEA. The CDR3 is made up of 15 amino acids. In DNA form, the CDR3 reads TGCAGCGTTCTTAGGTCTGGGACAGGGGACTATGGCTACACCTTC. Amino acid sequence: CSVLRSGTGDYGYTF.

V gene TRBV11-2 combines with J gene TRBJ2-2; 9 bases are shared with TRBD1. From germline, CDR1 is SGHAT and CDR2 FQNNGV. The CDR3 extends over 14 amino acids. Losses at the gene ends were 5 bases for V and 9 bases for J; bases not matched to a gene: 7. The CDR3 DNA follows: TGTGCCAGCAGCGTGGACAGGGGAGAGCGGGAGCTGTTTTTT. Its protein is CASSVDRGERELFF.

The V call is TRBV4-1, the J call TRBJ2-7; TRBD2 aligns across 8 bases. V gave up 5 bases and J gave up 5 bases; unmatched junction bases: 11. Germline assignment: CDR1 MGHRA and CDR2 YSYEKL. The length of the CDR3 is 15 residues. CDR3 DNA: TGCGCCAGCAGCTCAACCCCGGGGGGGCCCAACGAGCAGTACTTC. Its translation: CASSSTPGGPNEQYF.

Concerning this clone itself: Different DNA sequences within this sample yield the same CDR3. This chain links TRBV7-2 with TRBJ2-5, with D perhaps matching TRBD1 (5 bases). The germline V and J ends were trimmed by 3 bases and 5 bases, with 10 bases remaining between them. The CDR3 is made up of 13 amino acids. Germline CDR1 reads SGHTA; CDR2 reads FQGNSA. The CDR3: CASSFQGGETQYF. In DNA form, the CDR3 reads TGTGCCAGCAGCTTCCAGGGCGGTGAGACCCAGTACTTC. Together with reference TRBV7-2 and TRBJ2-5, the CDR3 gives the full variable domain: GAGVSQSPSNKVTEKGKDVELRCDPISGHTALYWYRQSLGQGLEFLIYFQGNSAPDKSGLPSDRFSAERTGGSVSTLTIQRTQQEDSAVYLCASSFQGGETQYFGPGTRLLVL.

As regards this clone: At one boundary the junction diverges from the germline segment, which might be a read error. The V and J genes are TRBV30 and TRBJ1-2; D ambiguous. The CDR3 has 13 amino acids. CDR1 is GTSNPN, CDR2 SVGIG, per germline (reference sequence). CDR3 sequence (DNA): TGTGCCTGGAGTGTAACGGGGAACTATGGCTACCCCTTC. This gives the protein CAWSVTGNYGYPF.

In this sample, this clone turned up once. The J gene is TRBJ2-5, the V gene TRBV28, with TRBD1 identical over 8 bases. Germline CDR1 reads MDHEN; CDR2 reads SYDVKM. The CDR3 runs to 15 residues. The J segment lost 3 bases and the V segment lost 3 bases, leaving 6 bases of the junction unmatched. The CDR3 DNA reads TGTGCCAGCAGTTTTAGACAGGGGATGAAAGAGACCCAGTACTTC. It translates to CASSFRQGMKETQYF.

This clone was observed a few times. The chain carries TRBV6-6 and TRBJ1-4; TRBD1 agrees at 8 bases. The CDR3 is 15 amino acids. Germline V gene sequence: CDR1 MNHNY, CDR2 SVGAGI (reference sequence). The J segment lost 8 bases and the V segment lost 5 bases, leaving 10 bases of the junction unmatched. The chain's CDR3 is CASSPSDRGGEKLFF. CDR3 nucleotide sequence: TGTGCCAGCAGTCCCTCCGACAGGGGCGGGGAAAAACTGTTTTTT.

The chain couples TRBV7-2 to TRBJ2-7, with 9 bases aligning to TRBD1. This CDR3 is 17 amino acids long. J was trimmed by 4 bases and V by 0 bases; bases with no gene match: 10. Germline V gene data show CDR1 as SGHTA and CDR2 as FQGNSA. In nucleotides, the CDR3 is TGTGCCAGCAGCTTAGCATACAGGGGGCGGCATAGGTACGAGCAGTACTTC. It translates to CASSLAYRGRHRYEQYF.